These 23 T cell receptor beta chains came from one sample sequenced in a study of early T cells in non-severe SARS-CoV-2 infection (dated by TCRdb to 2020 to 2023). To prepare the library, 5' RACE was applied. Sequencing was performed on a NextSeq 500. TCRdb passed the public sequencing reads through fastp at Q25 and MiXCR, retaining productive beta sequences. Rows with a matching CDR3 protein are joined into one entry that keeps the most common DNA and genes. The sample table shows about 77,000 distinct CDR3 sequences, and more than 7.5% are seen once. The ten largest account for about 4.8% of the sample. Sequenced input: whole blood. The source of these receptors is an adult who was a healthcare worker with PCR-confirmed SARS-CoV-2 infection or an uninfected control (not recorded which).

This clonotype appeared a few times. The rearrangement links TRBV30 to TRBJ2-7, with D perhaps TRBD1 or TRBD2 (5 bases each). Trimming cost V 6 bases and J 0 bases, with 12 bases left between them. CDR3 length: 13 residues. Looked up from germline, CDR1 is GTSNPN and CDR2 is SVGIG (reference sequence). The CDR3 coding sequence is TGTGCCTGCGGGGCTCCAAGCTCCTACGAGCAGTACTTC. Translated: CACGAPSSYEQYF.

This clonotype was found many times. In DNA, the CDR3 is TGTGCCAGCAGCCCCACGGGGGGGACCGGGGAGCTGTTTTTT. Translated, it gives CASSPTGGTGELFF. The chain uses TRBV5-4 and TRBJ2-2, with 8 bases lining up with TRBD2. The CDR3 runs 14 residues. Unmatched junction bases numbered 4, after V lost 4 bases and J lost 5 bases. CDR1 is SGHNT, CDR2 YYREEE, per germline (reference sequence).

Many counts were recorded for this clonotype. V gene TRBV7-8 combines with J gene TRBJ2-7, with 7 nucleotides matching TRBD2. This CDR3 contains 15 residues. Germline assignment: CDR1 SGHVS and CDR2 FQNEAQ. Losses at the gene ends were 3 bases for V and 2 bases for J; bases not matched to a gene: 7. CDR3 coding DNA: TGTGCCAGCAGCTTTGGAGCGGGACGAACCTACGAGCAGTACTTC. This gives the protein CASSFGAGRTYEQYF.

This clonotype was seen a few times. The chain joins TRBV6-6 to TRBJ1-1; D is possibly TRBD1 (5 bases). The germline gives CDR1 MNHNY, CDR2 SVGAGI (reference sequence). CDR3 length: 17 residues. The V gene lost 1 base and the J gene lost 1 base, with 16 bases spanning the gap. The CDR3 DNA reads as TGTGCCAGCAGTTACTGGGCGCGGGGACTTCGGAACACTGAAGCTTTCTTT. Translation: CASSYWARGLRNTEAFF.

This clonotype was seen repeatedly, ten times or more. The chain couples TRBV6-5 to TRBJ1-6; D not resolved. The germline V gene encodes CDR1 MNHEY and CDR2 SVGAGI. Deletions cut 2 bases from V and 10 bases from J, with 12 bases between. The CDR3 length is 14 residues. The CDR3 region has the DNA TGTGCCAGCAGTTACGGCAACGTGGGGTCACCCCTCCACTTT. Amino acid sequence: CASSYGNVGSPLHF.

The chain couples TRBV29-1 to TRBJ2-2; 9 nucleotides line up with TRBD2. Germline trimming cut 5 bases from V and 4 bases from J; bases unmatched to any gene: 11. The germline V gene encodes CDR1 SQVTM and CDR2 ANQGSEA. The CDR3 loop spans 16 amino acids. The CDR3 loop reads CSVITLAGEGTGELFF. The DNA for the CDR3 is TGCAGCGTTATTACTTTAGCGGGAGAGGGCACCGGGGAGCTGTTTTTT.

In its sample, this clonotype was seen a few times. The rearrangement joins TRBV12-3 or TRBV12-4 to TRBJ2-7; 12 bases fit TRBD1. J was trimmed by 6 bases and V by 5 bases; bases with no gene match: 8. The CDR3 sequence is 15 residues long. The CDR3, as DNA: TGTGCCAGCAGTCCGGGACAGGGGGCGCGGGGCGAGCAGTACTTC. Translation gives CASSPGQGARGEQYF.

Only a few counts were recorded for this clonotype. The V and J genes are TRBV19 and TRBJ2-1; D gene unclear. V lost 3 bases, J lost 0 bases, and 15 bases lay in between. The CDR3 extends over 17 amino acids. CDR1 is LNHDA, CDR2 SQIVND, per germline (reference sequence). This CDR3 is CASSIIGGRASYNEQFF. CDR3 sequence (DNA): TGTGCCAGTAGTATCATTGGCGGAAGGGCCTCCTACAATGAGCAGTTCTTC.

Only a few counts were recorded for this clonotype. The gene calls are TRBV28 and TRBJ2-1; D gene uncertain. The V end was cut by 5 bases, the J end by 13 bases, with 18 bases between. Germline V gene lookup returns CDR1 MDHEN and CDR2 SYDVKM. The CDR3 extends over 13 amino acids. CDR3 DNA: TGTGCCAGCAGTGGGCCAGGTGGTCGCCTCCAGTTCTTC. Amino acids: CASSGPGGRLQFF.

This clonotype was found many times. The V call is TRBV21-1, the J call TRBJ2-7; TRBD1, the table's D call, was not compared with the DNA. TRBV21-1 is marked as a pseudogene. The CDR3 has 13 residues. This chain's CDR3 is CAGHPGRAYEQYF. CDR3 nucleotide sequence: TGTGCCGGCCATCCCGGGAGGGCCTACGAGCAGTACTTC.

This clonotype was counted only a few times. The chain has TRBV5-1 and TRBJ2-5; D is possibly TRBD2 (6 bases). V lost 3 bases and J lost 4, with 13 bases in between. The length of the CDR3 is 14 residues. Looked up from germline, CDR1 is SGHRS and CDR2 is YFSETQ. The CDR3 is CASSSLDYAETQYF. In nucleotides, the CDR3 is TGCGCCAGCAGCTCCCTGGACTACGCAGAGACCCAGTACTTC.

The CDR3: CASSIKEGRAQPQHF. The DNA of the CDR3 is TGTGCCAGTAGTATTAAAGAGGGGCGCGCTCAGCCCCAGCATTTT. V usage is TRBV19 and J usage is TRBJ1-5, with D perhaps matching TRBD1 (5 bases). Trimming pared 3 bases from V and 6 bases from J, leaving 15 bases between. CDR3 size: 15 residues. Germline-derived CDR1 and CDR2 are LNHDA and SQIVND (reference sequence).

The table lists this clonotype with many counts. The chain joins TRBV12-3 or TRBV12-4 to TRBJ2-3; weak D call: TRBD2 (6 bases). Trimming pared 3 bases from V and 2 bases from J, leaving 12 bases between. This CDR3 is built from 15 residues. The CDR3 nucleotides are TGTGCCAGCAGTTTCGGCGGGATAAACACAGATACGCAGTATTTT. Protein: CASSFGGINTDTQYF.

The sample holds many counts of this clonotype. The chain employs TRBV7-6 and TRBJ2-7; no clear D gene. CDR1 and CDR2 from the germline V gene are SGHVS and FNYEAQ. The CDR3 sequence is 14 residues long. V shed 1 base and J shed 2 bases, with 9 bases lying between them. The CDR3 DNA sequence: TGTGCCAGCAGCTTAGGGGGTCTAACCTACGAGCAGTACTTC. This codes for CASSLGGLTYEQYF.

This chain links TRBV5-4 with TRBJ2-3, with D possibly being TRBD2 (6 bases). V lost 7 bases to trimming and J lost 0 bases, with 18 bases between them. The CDR3 sequence is 16 residues long. Germline values: CDR1 SGHNT, CDR2 YYREEE (reference sequence). DNA for the CDR3: TGTGCCAGCCAAACTACTGGGGGGTACAGCACAGATACGCAGTATTTT. Protein: CASQTTGGYSTDTQYF. Based on the CDR3 plus reference TRBV5-4 and TRBJ2-3, the full variable domain is ETGVTQSPTHLIKTRGQQVTLRCSSQSGHNTVSWYQQALGQGPQFIFQYYREEENGRGNFPPRFSGLQFPNYSSELNVNALELDDSALYLCASQTTGGYSTDTQYFGPGTRLTVL.

Ten or more counts support this clonotype. The chain couples TRBV27 to TRBJ2-7, with D possibly TRBD1 on 5 matching bases. CDR3 size: 13 residues. The V end was cut by 5 bases, the J end by 2 bases, with 10 bases between. Germline V gene lookup returns CDR1 MNHEY and CDR2 SMNVEV (reference sequence). CDR3 region: CASSPGPPYEQYF. The CDR3 DNA sequence: TGTGCCAGCAGTCCAGGGCCCCCCTACGAGCAGTACTTC.

This clonotype was found a few times. This chain uses TRBV5-1 with TRBJ2-7; D remains ambiguous. The germline V gene encodes CDR1 SGHRS and CDR2 YFSETQ. Trimming pared 0 bases from V and 0 bases from J, leaving 10 bases between. CDR3 length: 15 amino acids. The CDR3 protein is CASSLEAGFSYEQYF. The CDR3 nucleotides read TGCGCCAGCAGCTTGGAGGCCGGATTCTCCTACGAGCAGTACTTC.

The rearrangement links TRBV20-1 to TRBJ2-1; D unresolved. V lost 5 bases and J lost 3, with 8 bases in between. CDR1 and CDR2 from the germline V gene are DFQATT and SNEGSKA (reference sequence). The CDR3 totals 12 residues. Written as DNA, the CDR3 is TGCAGTGCTCGTGGAATCTACAATGAGCAGTTCTTC. It yields the protein CSARGIYNEQFF.

This clonotype showed up just a few times. The rearrangement links TRBV4-1 to TRBJ2-1; TRBD2 matches 8 bases. V was clipped by 0 bases and J by 4 bases; unmatched bases: 5. Germline V gives CDR1 MGHRA, CDR2 YSYEKL. The CDR3 spans 16 residues. CDR3 amino acids: CASSQEKRESYNEQFF. The CDR3, as DNA: TGCGCCAGCAGCCAAGAGAAGCGGGAGAGTTACAATGAGCAGTTCTTC.

This clonotype was observed many times. The chain employs TRBV18 and TRBJ2-2; D gene unclear. This CDR3 has 14 amino acids. Germline-derived CDR1 and CDR2 are KGHSH and LQKENI. V gave up 0 bases and J gave up 3 bases, with 5 bases separating them. The CDR3 loop is CASSPPSDTGELFF. DNA of the CDR3: TGTGCCAGCTCACCACCCTCCGACACCGGGGAGCTGTTTTTT. Complete variable domain (other parts from reference TRBV18 and TRBJ2-2): NAGVMQNPRHLVRRRGQEARLRCSPMKGHSHVYWYRQLPEEGLKFMVYLQKENIIDESGMPKERFSAEFPKEGPSILRIQQVVRGDSAAYFCASSPPSDTGELFFGEGSRLTVL.

This clonotype was detected many times. The V and J genes are TRBV28 and TRBJ1-4; 8 positions match TRBD1. Germline V CDR1 and CDR2: MDHEN, SYDVKM. With V trimmed by 3 bases and J by 8 bases, 11 bases remained unmatched. This CDR3 spans 16 amino acids. This CDR3 reads CASSLSVGQGNEKLFF. CDR3 nucleotides: TGTGCCAGCAGTTTGAGTGTAGGACAGGGAAACGAAAAACTGTTTTTT.

This clonotype was counted many times. The chain combines TRBV5-1 with TRBJ2-1; TRBD2 might be the D (6 bases). Per germline, CDR1 SGHRS and CDR2 YFSETQ. The CDR3 loop spans 16 amino acids. The V gene lost 0 bases and the J gene lost 5 bases, with 15 bases spanning the gap. The CDR3 nucleotides read TGCGCCAGCAGCTTGGAAAGTCCTAGCGCAAACAATGAGCAGTTCTTC. It is translated as CASSLESPSANNEQFF.

The chain joins TRBV6-1 to TRBJ2-4; D remains unclear. V was clipped by 3 bases and J by 6 bases, with 15 bases between them. Germline assignment: CDR1 MNHNS and CDR2 SASEGT. CDR3 length: 15 amino acids. CDR3 DNA: TGTGCCAGCAGTGAGAGAGACACGGTCGTAAACATTCAGTACTTC. Amino acid sequence: CASSERDTVVNIQYF.